Sequencing of this TCR beta chain was carried out in a study of cytomegalovirus exposure and HLA in healthy donors (dated by TCRdb to 2016 to 2017). Turning to the overall study: An earlier analysis of about 560 of the donors reported about 260 Gb of sequence data and 117 million unique TCR beta sequences obtained from about 179 million T cells. Approximately 310 gigabases of sequencing data and approximately 93 million unique TCR sequences were included in an early release covering around 650 HLA-typed donors. Among the roughly 400 genotyped donors, around 81% belonged to the genetic ancestry cluster associated with self-reported Caucasian donors. The study aimed to test whether cataloging public T cell receptors could reveal signatures of past pathogen exposure. Using immunosequencing, the study profiled T cell repertoires from around 670 subjects and related those repertoires to cytomegalovirus serostatus. Besides the first cohort of approximately 670 subjects, a separate validation cohort made up of over a hundred different subjects was used. High-throughput TCR immunosequencing, statistical association of individual TCRs with disease status, and machine learning were combined to predict cytomegalovirus infection status. To study patterns of TCR occurrence, a later analysis re-analyzed previously published TCR beta repertoires from several hundred donors and added high-resolution HLA genotyping. Rather than using new phenotypic data, the later analysis identified candidate immune exposures from TCR beta sequences and from how often those sequences occurred across donors. To decide whether each TCR beta V gene segment behaved as functional or pseudogenic, an earlier analysis of approximately 600 of the donors relied on high-throughput TCR beta sequencing. Donor age, sex, ethnicity and CMV serostatus were collected together with the repertoire data. A later genetic analysis took genome-wide SNP genotypes for about 65% of the 666 donors and used that subset as a discovery cohort. All discovery cohort repertoires had been generated on a single sequencing platform. HLA typing included class I and class II loci at four-digit resolution. The number of donors typed differed by locus, with about 620-630 for A, B, C, DRB1 and DQB1, 522 for DQA1, about 610 for DPA1, and roughly 450 for DPB1. About five DR-DQ haplotypes were treated as single units for association and clustering because of strong linkage in the cohort. Among about 410 genotyped donors of the cohort, an average of approximately 240,000 unique TCR beta nucleotide sequences was sequenced per donor, of which approximately 19% were non-productive.

In total, fewer than 750 healthy bone marrow donors made up the cohort. Cohort members were all nominally healthy when sampled, although unrecorded immune exposures were likely present. The donor tested CMV seropositive and was one of the 289 seropositive cohort members. A peripheral blood sample was provided by each donor, and peripheral blood mononuclear cells were used for TCR beta sequencing. The Qiagen DNeasy Blood Extraction Kit was used to extract genomic DNA from the blood cell samples. V drops 2 bases and J drops 3 bases, leaving 9 bases in between. CDR3 length: 14 amino acids, cysteine to phenylalanine. Just the 42-base CDR3 DNA is kept, in frame starting at base 1. Taken from the germline V gene (reference sequence), the CDR1 and CDR2 loops are SGHNT and YYREEE. As regards this clone: Its antigen target is currently unknown. Base qualities are not provided; no much larger clone lies one nucleotide away.

Libraries were prepared through the immunoSEQ multiplex PCR assay. A mixture of 60 forward primers for TCR Vbeta segments and 13 reverse primers for TCR Jbeta segments was used in the multiplex PCR. Amplification of the CDR3 region of rearranged TCR beta genes was performed with a multiplex PCR assay on genomic DNA. The amplified TCR beta libraries were sequenced on the Illumina HiSeq System as 87-base-pair reads. As for the original processing: A later analysis tallied approximately 87 million unique TCR beta chains across the approximately 670 repertoires, and 10 million to 11 million of those chains were shared by two or more donors. Raw reads were error-corrected and collapsed into unique sequences by a nearest-neighbor algorithm in which closely related sequences were merged to remove PCR and sequencing errors. CDR3 sequences were aligned to IMGT reference sequences to assign V, D and J gene segments. Each retained sequence needed at least a six-nucleotide match to both a V gene segment and a J gene segment. A rearrangement was called productive if the CDR3 had no stop codons and remained in frame with V and J, and every other rearrangement was called non-productive. CDR3 was defined by IMGT convention, running from the second conserved V-encoded cysteine to the conserved J-encoded phenylalanine. In an earlier analysis of 500 to 650 of the donors, sequences lacking an unambiguous match to a single V gene segment were excluded. An earlier analysis of fewer than 750 of the donors called V segments functional above 56.7% productive rearrangements and segregating when the between-donor standard deviation exceeded 5%. To diagnose cytomegalovirus status from the catalog of TCR beta chain sequences, a statistical classification framework was built. V and J gene assignment, in a later analysis, came from comparing TCR nucleotide sequences with IMGT/GENE-DB human TR gene sequences. The TCRdist pipeline was used in a later analysis to assign CDR3 sequences and most-parsimonious VDJ recombination scenarios. In a later analysis, each TCR beta chain was defined by its CDR3 amino acid sequence together with its V-gene family, and reads without a unique V-gene family were excluded. As a way to deal with suspected cross-contamination and a sequencing artifact, a later analysis dropped hundreds of nucleotide sequences that were highly shared and had low generation probability. In a later analysis, a clonal expansion index was calculated for each public chain from normalized within-repertoire ranks of inferred template counts. In a later analysis, generation probabilities were computed using a VDJ recombination model fitted to out-of-frame rearrangements, and the results were checked against IGoR. In a later analysis, hypergeometric tests were used to score TCR-TCR, TCR-HLA and TCR-CMV co-occurrence, with a repertoire-size bias correction applied to TCR pairs. A later analysis estimated false discovery rates by permuting HLA or CMV assignments 20 times. In a later analysis, co-occurring TCRs were grouped using DBSCAN, with TCRdist sequence similarity added in when clustering inside HLA-allele-positive subsets. Co-occurrence clustering excluded repertoires with fewer than 30,000 or more than 120,000 public chains, plus five with anomalous nucleotide sharing. TCRdb limited this immuneACCESS table to in-frame rearrangements with V and J called. A share of clones is missing; checked studies link under half to unresolved V genes, and the rest is unexplained. V, J and clone size derive from that table, while D and trimming were established from the DNA sequence. This sample is represented by about 210,000 clones; around 76% of them were singletons. The ten largest account for approximately 6.5% of the sample.

Overall results and qualifications from the work: The classifier was reported to diagnose cytomegalovirus status with high specificity and sensitivity in both the original and validation cohorts. Most CMV-associated TCR beta chains appeared to be HLA-restricted in a later analysis, and the HLA associations seemed to be driven largely by CMV exposure. A later analysis reported that several top co-occurrence clusters appeared linked to parvovirus B19, influenza, CMV and Epstein-Barr virus. CMV serostatus was the only immune exposure information available for the cohort. In a later genetic analysis, a missense DCLRE1C variant was associated with V-gene and J-gene trimming of TCR beta chains, and the association was replicated in an independent cohort. Because the 87-base-pair reads could not distinguish some IMGT-functional V segments, including TRBV6-2 and TRBV6-3, those segments were excluded. A further reported finding was that TCR beta sequences accurately predicted the HLA-A and HLA-B alleles for most subjects in the first cohort. A later genetic analysis reported fewer N-insertions in productive TCRs among donors in an Asian-associated ancestry cluster than the roughly 620-donor mean. Correlated functional status among segregating V segments might reflect linkage disequilibrium, but an unknown experimental factor could not be ruled out. Sequencing depth was assumed to be roughly uniform across donors in the presence/absence analyses, though that assumption may not hold. In vitro tests confirmed that a few of the cytomegalovirus-associated TCR beta chains recognize cytomegalovirus antigens. Because HLA typing was unavailable for some donors at each locus, only the typed subset was used in association tests. A cluster of highly shared sequence variants was judged likely to represent a technical artifact of the sequencing pipeline. Compared with equally common non-associated chains, HLA-associated TCR beta chains in a later analysis were more clonally expanded and had lower generation probabilities. Most TCR sequences were observed very rarely across donors, whereas some public TCRs were present in many individuals. When HLA alleles, especially DR and DQ, strongly co-occurred, TCR associations were difficult to assign to individual alleles. A later analysis found that TCR association rates varied across HLA loci, with DRB1 alleles showing the most associated TCRs and HLA-C alleles the fewest. It was suggested by the authors that the approach could potentially be generalized to other disease states and immunological phenotypes. The study gave a list of over 150 TCR beta chains associated with cytomegalovirus. The cohort was sequenced for TCR beta chains only, and without alpha or paired-chain data the features that could be detected were limited. An earlier analysis of around 540 of the donors showed that most TCR beta V segments appeared in productive rearrangements either about 87% or about 30% of the time, which broadly matched IMGT annotations. A later analysis associated 16,951 TCR beta sequences with specific HLA alleles at a false discovery rate of 0.05. Because counts were too low, seventeen rarely observed V segments, including chromosome 9 orphons, were excluded from the earlier analysis of 587 of the donors.

The sequenced sample was PBMCs. The TCR was taken from a man aged 35 to 55 in good health and CMV-seropositive. Rearrangement joined TRBV5-4 to TRBJ2-1; matching of 6 bases hints at TRBD2 as the D gene. The CDR3 loop reads CASSFSGDYNEQFF. The DNA sequence is given as TGTGCCAGCAGCTTCTCGGGAGACTACAATGAGCAGTTCTTC.